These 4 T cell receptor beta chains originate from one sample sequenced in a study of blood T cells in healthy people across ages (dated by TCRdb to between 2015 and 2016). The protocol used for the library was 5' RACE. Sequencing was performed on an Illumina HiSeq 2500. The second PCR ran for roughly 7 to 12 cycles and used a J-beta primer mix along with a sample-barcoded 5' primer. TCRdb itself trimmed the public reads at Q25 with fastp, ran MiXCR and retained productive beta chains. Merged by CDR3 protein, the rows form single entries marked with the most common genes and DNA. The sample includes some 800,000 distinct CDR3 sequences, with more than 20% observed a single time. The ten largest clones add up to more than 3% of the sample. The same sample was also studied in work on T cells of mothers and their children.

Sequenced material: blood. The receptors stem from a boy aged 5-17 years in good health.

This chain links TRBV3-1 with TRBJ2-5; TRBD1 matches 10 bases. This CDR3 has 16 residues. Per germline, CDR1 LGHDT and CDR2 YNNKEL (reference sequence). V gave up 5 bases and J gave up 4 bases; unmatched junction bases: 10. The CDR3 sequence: CASSAPVGQGSETQYF. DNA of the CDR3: TGTGCCAGCAGCGCCCCCGTGGGACAGGGGTCAGAGACCCAGTACTTC.

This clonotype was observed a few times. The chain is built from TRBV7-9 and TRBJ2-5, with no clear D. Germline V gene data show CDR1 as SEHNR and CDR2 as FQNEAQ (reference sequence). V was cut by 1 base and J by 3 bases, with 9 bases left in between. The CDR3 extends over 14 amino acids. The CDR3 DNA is TGTGCCAGCAGCTTAGACACCTGGGAAGAGACCCAGTACTTC. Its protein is CASSLDTWEETQYF. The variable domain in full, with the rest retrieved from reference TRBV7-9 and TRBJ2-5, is DTGVSQNPRHKITKRGQNVTFRCDPISEHNRLYWYRQTLGQGPEFLTYFQNEAQLEKSRLLSDRFSAERPKGSFSTLEIQRTEQGDSAMYLCASSLDTWEETQYFGPGTRLLVL.

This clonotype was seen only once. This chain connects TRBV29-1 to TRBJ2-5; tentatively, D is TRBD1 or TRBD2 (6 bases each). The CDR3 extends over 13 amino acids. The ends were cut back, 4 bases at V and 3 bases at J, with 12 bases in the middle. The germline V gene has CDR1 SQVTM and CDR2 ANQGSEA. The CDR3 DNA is TGCAGCGTTGGTGTAGGGGGGAAAGAGACCCAGTACTTC. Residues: CSVGVGGKETQYF. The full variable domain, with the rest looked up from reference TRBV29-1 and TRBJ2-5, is SAVISQKPSRDICQRGTSLTIQCQVDSQVTMMFWYRQQPGQSLTLIATANQGSEATYESGFVIDKFPISRPNLTFSTLTVSNMSPEDSSIYLCSVGVGGKETQYFGPGTRLLVL.

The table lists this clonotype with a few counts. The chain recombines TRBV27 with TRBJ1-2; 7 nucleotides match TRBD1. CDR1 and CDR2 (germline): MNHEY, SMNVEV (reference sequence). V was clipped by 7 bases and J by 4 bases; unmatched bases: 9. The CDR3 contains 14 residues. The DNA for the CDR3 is TGTGCCAGCACCTCGGACAGGAGGCTCTATGGCTACACCTTC. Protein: CASTSDRRLYGYTF.